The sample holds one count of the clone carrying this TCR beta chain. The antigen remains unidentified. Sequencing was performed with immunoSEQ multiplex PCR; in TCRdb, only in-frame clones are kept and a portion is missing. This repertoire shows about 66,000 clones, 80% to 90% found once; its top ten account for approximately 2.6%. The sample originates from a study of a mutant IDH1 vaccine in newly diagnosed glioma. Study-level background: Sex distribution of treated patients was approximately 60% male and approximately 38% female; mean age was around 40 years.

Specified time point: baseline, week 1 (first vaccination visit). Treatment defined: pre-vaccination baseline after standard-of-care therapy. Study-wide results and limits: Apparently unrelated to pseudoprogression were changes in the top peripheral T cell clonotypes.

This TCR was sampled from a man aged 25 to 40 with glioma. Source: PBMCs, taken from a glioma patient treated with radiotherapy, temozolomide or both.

The CDR3 nucleotides read TGTGCCAGCAGCTTAAGTGGACAGGGGGACCGATCCACCTACGAGCAGTACTTC. Protein product: CASSLSGQGDRSTYEQYF. The chain joins TRBV7-6 to TRBJ2-7, with 10 bases lining up with TRBD1. J was trimmed by 2 bases and V by 2 bases; bases with no gene match: 12. The CDR3 loop spans 18 amino acids. The germline CDR1 and CDR2 sequences are SGHVS and FNYEAQ. Combining the CDR3 with reference TRBV7-6 and TRBJ2-7 gives the whole variable domain GAGVSQSPRYKVTKRGQDVALRCDPISGHVSLYWYRQALGQGPEFLTYFNYEAQQDKSGLPNDRFSAERPEGSISTLTIQRTEQRDSAMYRCASSLSGQGDRSTYEQYFGPGTRLTVT.